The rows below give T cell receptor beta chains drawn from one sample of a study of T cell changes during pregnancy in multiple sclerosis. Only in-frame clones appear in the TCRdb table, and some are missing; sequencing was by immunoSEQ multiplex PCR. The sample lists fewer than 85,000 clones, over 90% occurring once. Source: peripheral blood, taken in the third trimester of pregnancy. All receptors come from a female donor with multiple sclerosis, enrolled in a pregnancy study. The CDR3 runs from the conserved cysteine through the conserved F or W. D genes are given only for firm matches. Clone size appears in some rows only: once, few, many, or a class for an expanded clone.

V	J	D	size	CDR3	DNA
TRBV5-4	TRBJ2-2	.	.	CASSLRGRYTGELFF	TGTGCCAGCAGCTTACGTGGGAGATACACCGGGGAGCTGTTTTTT
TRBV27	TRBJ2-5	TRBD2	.	CASSPGLAGAQETQYF	TGTGCCAGCAGTCCCGGACTAGCGGGGGCACAAGAGACCCAGTACTTC
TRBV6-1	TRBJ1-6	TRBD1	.	CASSSAPRGSPLHF	TGTGCCAGCAGTTCGGCCCCCAGGGGGTCACCCCTCCACTTT
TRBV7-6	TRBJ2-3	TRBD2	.	CASSFGSSGGGTDTQYF	TGTGCCAGCAGCTTTGGTTCAAGCGGGGGGGGCACAGATACGCAGTATTTT
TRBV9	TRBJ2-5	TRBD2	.	CASSGSGNQETQYF	TGTGCCAGCAGCGGTAGCGGGAATCAAGAGACCCAGTACTTC
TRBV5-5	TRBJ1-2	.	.	CASSLTSEANYGYTF	TGTGCCAGCAGCTTGACGAGCGAAGCTAACTATGGCTACACCTTC
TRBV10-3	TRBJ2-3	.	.	CAIGAGARTDTQYF	TGTGCCATCGGGGCGGGGGCCCGCACAGATACGCAGTATTTT
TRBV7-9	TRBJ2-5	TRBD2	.	CASSLNNHSTAGGETQYF	TGTGCCAGCAGCTTAAATAACCATTCCACGGCGGGGGGGGAGACCCAGTACTTC
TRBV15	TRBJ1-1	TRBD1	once	CATARGTNTEAFF	TGTGCCACAGCCAGGGGGACGAACACTGAAGCTTTCTTT
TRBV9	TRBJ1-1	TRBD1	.	CASSVDTGTVIEAFF	TGTGCCAGCAGCGTAGATACCGGGACAGTAATCGAAGCTTTCTTT
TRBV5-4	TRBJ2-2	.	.	CASSADITGELFF	TGTGCCAGCAGCGCTGACATAACCGGGGAGCTGTTTTTT
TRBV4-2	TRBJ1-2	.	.	CASSQDSAGQGYTF	TGTGCCAGCAGCCAAGATTCGGCAGGTCAAGGCTACACCTTC
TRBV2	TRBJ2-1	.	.	CASSEALLDRENNEQFF	TGTGCCAGCAGTGAAGCGCTTCTGGACAGAGAAAACAATGAGCAGTTCTTC
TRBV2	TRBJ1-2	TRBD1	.	CASSPGQGPKYGYTF	TGTGCCAGCAGTCCCGGACAGGGTCCTAAGTATGGCTACACCTTC
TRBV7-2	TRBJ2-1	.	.	CASSLDVPGTFF	TGTGCCAGCAGCTTAGACGTACCGGGAACGTTCTTC
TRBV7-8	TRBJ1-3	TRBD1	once	CASSLVWLTGTRGNTIYF	TGTGCCAGCAGCTTAGTTTGGTTGACAGGGACCCGTGGAAACACCATATATTTT
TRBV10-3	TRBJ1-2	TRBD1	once	CAIRGDRDFGGYTF	TGTGCCATCAGGGGGGACAGGGATTTCGGTGGCTACACCTTC
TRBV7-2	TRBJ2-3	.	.	CASSHTDTQYF	TGTGCCAGCAGCCACACAGATACGCAGTATTTT
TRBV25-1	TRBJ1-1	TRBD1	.	CASSVQGAYATEAFF	TGTGCCAGCAGTGTTCAGGGGGCATATGCCACTGAAGCTTTCTTT
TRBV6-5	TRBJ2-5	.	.	CASSYDWETQYF	TGTGCCAGCAGTTACGACTGGGAGACCCAGTACTTC
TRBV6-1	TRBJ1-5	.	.	CASSQGSWPQHF	TGTGCCAGCAGCCAGGGGTCTTGGCCCCAGCATTTT
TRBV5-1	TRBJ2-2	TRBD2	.	CASKFTSGADTGELFF	TGCGCCAGCAAATTCACTAGCGGGGCCGACACCGGGGAGCTGTTTTTT
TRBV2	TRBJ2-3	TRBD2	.	CASRWTSGGVTDTQYF	TGTGCCAGCAGGTGGACTAGCGGGGGGGTGACAGATACGCAGTATTTT
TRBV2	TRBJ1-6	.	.	CASSDWRNSPLHF	TGTGCCAGCAGTGATTGGCGGAATTCACCCCTCCACTTT
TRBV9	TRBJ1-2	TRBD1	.	CASSVDRGYGYTF	TGTGCCAGCAGCGTCGACAGGGGCTATGGCTACACCTTC
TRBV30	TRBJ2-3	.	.	CAWSVRRGTDTQYF	TGTGCCTGGAGTGTACGGAGGGGCACAGATACGCAGTATTTT
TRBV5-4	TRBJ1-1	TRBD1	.	CASSSGQATEAFF	TGTGCCAGCAGCTCCGGACAGGCGACTGAAGCTTTCTTT